One and the same sample provided the 5 T cell receptor beta chains below, sequenced in a study of a mutant IDH1 vaccine in newly diagnosed glioma. Stated time point: week 23, last vaccination. With topical imiquimod, each dose of the vaccine consisted of 300 ug of mutant IDH1 20-mer peptide. Here immunoSEQ multiplex PCR was the method, and the copy in TCRdb shows in-frame clones only, minus some. The data show tens of thousands of clones, with around 80% seen just once and around 14% held by the top ten. These receptors have no identified antigens. The sequencing used PBMCs, collected from a glioma patient whose treatment included an IDH1 peptide vaccine. All receptors come from a man aged 25-45 years with glioma.

The genes are TRBV7-8 and TRBJ2-1, with 14 bases lining up with TRBD2. Germline CDR1 is SGHVS and CDR2 is FQNEAQ. The CDR3 runs 16 residues. The junction had 4 bases not matched to a gene; V was cut back by 5 bases and J by 4 bases. CDR3 DNA: TGTGCCAGCAGCCCGGGACTAGCGGGAGTTTACAATGAGCAGTTCTTC. This gives the protein CASSPGLAGVYNEQFF.

The chain is built from TRBV19 and TRBJ1-1; the D is unclear. CDR3 size: 12 residues. The ends were cut back, 4 bases at V and 6 bases at J, with 9 bases in the middle. Looked up from germline, CDR1 is LNHDA and CDR2 is SQIVND (reference sequence). The CDR3 loop reads CASSRVRAEAFF. The CDR3 region has the DNA TGTGCCAGTAGTAGGGTTCGGGCTGAAGCTTTCTTT.

The J gene is TRBJ2-7, the V gene TRBV11-2, with 7 bases lining up with TRBD1. Germline V lookup: CDR1 SGHAT, CDR2 FQNNGV. The V and J ends lost 3 bases and 9 bases, in that order; junction bases with no gene match: 11. The CDR3 covers 14 residues. DNA of the CDR3: TGTGCCAGCAGCTTGAGGGGGCTGGATTGGGTGCAGTACTTC. It yields the protein CASSLRGLDWVQYF.

V and J are TRBV7-9 and TRBJ2-5; the D gene is possibly TRBD2 (5 bases). Trimming removed 7 bases from V and 2 bases from J, with 8 bases in between. The CDR3 runs to 12 residues. The germline gives CDR1 SEHNR, CDR2 FQNEAQ (reference sequence). The DNA for the CDR3 is TGTGCCAGCACCGGCGGGCAAGAGACCCAGTACTTC. This gives the protein CASTGGQETQYF.

V usage is TRBV6-5 and J usage is TRBJ1-2; TRBD1 might be the D (5 bases). The CDR3 has 15 amino acids. The V gene lost 6 bases and the J gene lost 2 bases, with 16 bases spanning the gap. Germline V gives CDR1 MNHEY, CDR2 SVGAGI. The CDR3 reads CASSNAGGENYGYTF. CDR3 DNA sequence: TGTGCCAGCAGCAACGCGGGAGGGGAGAACTATGGCTACACCTTC.